Included here is one T cell receptor (beta chain) sequence, with context. Its antigen is undetermined. The CDR3 spans 14 residues. In germline, CDR1 is DFQATT, CDR2 SNEGSKA (reference sequence). The data originate from a study of monozygotic twins with inflammatory bowel disease. General study points: No single strong signal or clonotype associated with IBD was supported. Healthy co-twins exceeded IBD patients in TCRbeta diversity as measured by inverse Simpson. Cells of different T cell subtypes could not be told apart.

From the 5' RACE reads, TCRdb lists one entry per CDR3 protein and no DNA. The sample holds around 40,000 distinct CDR3 sequences. This receptor was identified in a human donor with ulcerative colitis or Crohn's disease, or a healthy co-twin of an affected twin (not recorded which). The sequencing sample was made of blood. This chain joins TRBV20-1 and TRBJ2-2; TCRdb proposes TRBD2, but this gene call is untestable without DNA. This CDR3 reads CSARGGPYTGELFF.